The clone carrying this T cell receptor (beta chain) has a handful of counts. Seattle participants joined during active infection and were tracked over time. Germline CDR1 and CDR2: SGHTA and FQGNSA. The CDR3 has 16 residues. Trimming removed 8 bases from V and 0 bases from J, with 14 bases in between. This entry belongs to a study of blood T cell repertoires in COVID-19. Study-wide background: Sources were T cells, B-cell-depleted T cells, or PBMCs; the material itself was cDNA or gDNA.

In the original workflow: Estimated nucleated cell counts came from reference gene primer amplification. The repertoire was sequenced with immunoSEQ multiplex PCR; TCRdb's copy has only in-frame clones and lacks some. The V and J calls and the clone size are those of that table, but D and trimming were determined from the DNA. The table lists about 270,000 clones, roughly 80% of them singletons, with roughly 1.5% in the top ten. Sequencing was carried out using peripheral blood. The receptor's source is a human donor with COVID-19, enrolled during active disease. The donor label of this sample is uncertain. The chain is built from TRBV7-2 and TRBJ2-6, with a possible D match to TRBD2 (5 bases). CDR3 sequence reads: CASSGERFSGANVLTF. The DNA for the CDR3 is TGTGCCAGCTCCGGGGAACGTTTCTCTGGGGCCAACGTCCTGACTTTC. Variable domain in full (rest from reference TRBV7-2 and TRBJ2-6): GAGVSQSPSNKVTEKGKDVELRCDPISGHTALYWYRQSLGQGLEFLIYFQGNSAPDKSGLPSDRFSAERTGGSVSTLTIQRTQQEDSAVYLCASSGERFSGANVLTFGAGSRLTVL.